Listed below are T cell receptor beta chains from one sample, sequenced in a study of T cell changes during pregnancy in multiple sclerosis. The assay was immunoSEQ multiplex PCR, and TCRdb's table has in-frame clones only and misses some. This table holds about 85,000 clones, 80% to 95% found once. This specimen consisted of peripheral blood, obtained in the first trimester of pregnancy. These receptors all stem from a female donor with multiple sclerosis, enrolled in a pregnancy study. Both conserved end residues are part of each CDR3. The D gene is left open where the match is weak. Not every row has a clone size; where given, it reads once, few, many or a size class.

>-|TRBV19|-|TRBJ2-4
CASSMGTKNIQYF
TGTGCCAGTAGTATGGGCACGAAAAACATTCAGTACTTC
>-|TRBV30|-|TRBJ2-3
CAWNLLPTDTQYF
TGTGCCTGGAATCTCCTTCCCACAGATACGCAGTATTTT
>-|TRBV7-2|-|TRBJ1-1
CASSQQMSGLPGLGTEAFF
TGTGCCAGCAGCCAGCAAATGTCGGGCCTCCCGGGATTAGGCACTGAAGCTTTCTTT
>-|TRBV5-1|TRBD1|TRBJ2-6
CASSFTGVTGVGGANVLTF
TGCGCCAGCAGCTTTACCGGAGTCACAGGGGTCGGAGGGGCCAACGTCCTGACTTTC
>-|TRBV6-1|-|TRBJ1-2
CASSGGDSGGYTF
TGTGCCAGCAGTGGGGGGGACTCAGGTGGCTACACCTTC
>-|TRBV19|-|TRBJ2-2
CASKLNPRNTGELFF
TGTGCCAGTAAGCTAAATCCGAGGAACACCGGGGAGCTGTTTTTT
>-|TRBV7-2|-|TRBJ2-2
CASSLGGRRELFF
TGTGCCAGCAGCTTAGGGGGGCGTAGGGAGCTGTTTTTT
>-|TRBV9|-|TRBJ2-1
CASSTGRDYNEQFF
TGTGCCAGCAGTACAGGACGAGACTACAATGAGCAGTTCTTC
>few|TRBV9|TRBD1|TRBJ2-2
CASSGGTGGTGELFF
TGTGCCAGCAGCGGAGGGACAGGGGGGACCGGGGAGCTGTTTTTT
>-|TRBV9|TRBD1|TRBJ1-2
CASSVGDRVDYGYTF
TGTGCCAGCAGCGTTGGGGACAGGGTAGACTATGGCTACACCTTC
>-|TRBV18|-|TRBJ1-3
CASSPQTEGSGNTIYF
TGTGCCAGCTCACCACAGACGGAGGGGTCTGGAAACACCATATATTTT
>-|TRBV15|-|TRBJ2-1
CATSIRKSGEQFF
TGTGCCACCAGCATAAGGAAGTCGGGTGAGCAGTTCTTC
>-|TRBV6-1|-|TRBJ2-1
CASSATDEQFF
TGTGCCAGCAGTGCCACGGATGAGCAGTTCTTC
>-|TRBV15|-|TRBJ1-3
CATSRKGGSGNTIYF
TGTGCCACCAGCAGAAAAGGGGGCTCTGGAAACACCATATATTTT
>-|TRBV10-3|TRBD2|TRBJ2-1
CAISESPGGYNEQFF
TGTGCCATCAGTGAGTCTCCCGGGGGGTACAATGAGCAGTTCTTC
>-|TRBV10-3|-|TRBJ2-7
CAISEAGRVYEQYF
TGTGCCATCAGTGAGGCGGGAAGGGTCTACGAGCAGTACTTC
>-|TRBV10-3|-|TRBJ1-5
CAISEAGDQPQHF
TGTGCCATCAGTGAGGCAGGGGATCAGCCCCAGCATTTT
>-|TRBV14|-|TRBJ1-2
CASSQDLGVANYGYTF
TGTGCCAGCAGCCAAGACCTAGGGGTTGCTAACTATGGCTACACCTTC
>-|TRBV7-3|-|TRBJ1-6
CASSLKAGNNSPLHF
TGTGCCAGCAGCTTAAAGGCAGGGAATAATTCACCCCTCCACTTT
>-|TRBV9|TRBD2|TRBJ2-1
CASSAPYRLLAGVRNEQFF
TGTGCCAGCAGCGCACCCTACCGTTTACTAGCGGGAGTAAGGAATGAGCAGTTCTTC
>-|TRBV6-6|-|TRBJ1-2
CASRQGGDYGYTF
TGTGCCAGCAGGCAAGGAGGGGACTATGGCTACACCTTC
>-|TRBV7-2|TRBD1|TRBJ1-2
CASSLGDRPKDGYTF
TGTGCCAGCAGCTTAGGGGACAGGCCGAAAGATGGCTACACCTTC
>-|TRBV19|-|TRBJ1-3
CASRMGGGSGNTIYF
TGTGCCAGTAGGATGGGGGGGGGCTCTGGAAACACCATATATTTT
>-|TRBV7-9|-|TRBJ1-4
CASSFSRGDNEKLFF
TGTGCCAGCAGCTTCAGTCGTGGAGATAATGAAAAACTGTTTTTT
>-|TRBV11-3|TRBD1|TRBJ1-2
CASSLSTGARNYGYTF
TGTGCCAGCAGCTTATCCACAGGGGCTCGCAACTATGGCTACACCTTC
>-|TRBV7-3|TRBD1|TRBJ2-3
CASSPRSRDRGDADTQYF
TGTGCCAGCAGCCCAAGAAGTCGGGACAGGGGAGATGCAGATACGCAGTATTTT
>-|TRBV21-1|-|TRBJ2-7
CASSKNGTGSHEQYF
TGTGCCAGCAGCAAAAACGGGACAGGGTCCCACGAGCAGTACTTC
>-|TRBV18|TRBD1|TRBJ2-5
CASSPMTGGAETQYF
TGTGCCAGCTCACCTATGACAGGGGGCGCGGAGACCCAGTACTTC
>-|TRBV27|TRBD2|TRBJ2-3
CASSPLAGGATDTQYF
TGTGCCAGCAGTCCCCTAGCGGGAGGGGCGACAGATACGCAGTATTTT
>-|TRBV5-6|TRBD1|TRBJ1-6
CASSSAQGQPHF
TGTGCCAGCAGCTCCGCCCAGGGACAGCCGCACTTT
>-|TRBV10-3|-|TRBJ1-2
CAISDTGDYGYTF
TGTGCCATCAGTGATACGGGGGACTATGGCTACACCTTC
>-|TRBV28|TRBD1|TRBJ2-2
CASSLGTATGELFF
TGTGCCAGCAGTCTCGGGACAGCCACCGGGGAGCTGTTTTTT
>-|TRBV10-3|TRBD1|TRBJ1-1
CAIGAGGVTEAFF
TGTGCCATCGGGGCAGGGGGCGTCACTGAAGCTTTCTTT
>-|TRBV18|-|TRBJ2-1
CASSPRDFYNEQFF
TGTGCCAGCTCACCAAGGGACTTCTACAATGAGCAGTTCTTC
>-|TRBV18|TRBD1|TRBJ1-3
CASSPGQGLSSGNTIYF
TGTGCCAGCTCACCGGGACAGGGCCTTTCCTCTGGAAACACCATATATTTT
>-|TRBV4-2|TRBD1|TRBJ1-2
CASSQGDRGYYGYTF
TGTGCCAGCAGCCAAGGGGACAGGGGCTACTATGGCTACACCTTC
>-|TRBV6-5|TRBD2|TRBJ2-3
CASESGGVGDTQYF
TGTGCCAGCGAGAGCGGGGGGGTCGGGGATACGCAGTATTTT
>-|TRBV5-6|TRBD2|TRBJ2-1
CASLKQGGFNEQFF
TGTGCCAGCCTTAAGCAGGGAGGGTTCAATGAGCAGTTCTTC
>-|TRBV30|TRBD1|TRBJ2-2
CAWSVYRGLGTGELFF
TGTGCCTGGAGTGTCTACAGGGGGCTAGGCACCGGGGAGCTGTTTTTT
>-|TRBV11-1|-|TRBJ2-2
CASSLVLAGAGELFF
TGTGCCAGCAGCTTAGTACTAGCTGGCGCCGGGGAGCTGTTTTTT
>-|TRBV4-2|TRBD2|TRBJ2-3
CASSRQLAGPTDTQYF
TGTGCCAGCAGCCGTCAACTAGCGGGACCCACAGATACGCAGTATTTT